A single T cell receptor beta chain is shown here with its context. Its specificity is unknown. The PCR was carried out with 60 Vbeta primers and 13 Jbeta primers. Measured with immunoSEQ multiplex PCR; TCRdb has only the in-frame clones, and not every one. The sample records around 94,000 clones, 50% to 70% being singletons. These data belong to a study of cytomegalovirus exposure and HLA in healthy donors. Findings and caveats of the study: The authors enumerated 150 to 200 TCR beta chains as linked to cytomegalovirus. High sensitivity and specificity were reportedly achieved when the classifier diagnosed cytomegalovirus status.

The receptor was isolated from a human donor in good health. Sequencing was performed on PBMCs.

The CDR3 DNA sequence: TGTGCCAGCAGGCCGACTAGCGGGAGGATATACGAGCAGTACTTC. This codes for CASRPTSGRIYEQYF. V is TRBV2 and J is TRBJ2-7, with 13 bases aligning to TRBD2. V was pared by 6 bases and J by 4 bases, with 6 bases of the junction left unmatched. The germline CDR1 and CDR2 sequences are SNHLY and FYNNEI. The CDR3 spans 15 residues.